A single sample gave rise to the 12 T cell receptor beta chains below, sequenced in a study of blood T cell repertoires in COVID-19. Profiling relied on immunoSEQ multiplex PCR, and the TCRdb table lists in-frame clones only, not all of them. The profile shows hundreds of thousands of clones, around 86% of them singletons. The sequenced sample consisted of peripheral blood. The receptors shown here come from a woman younger than 45 with active or convalescent COVID-19.

The chain uses TRBV5-1 and TRBJ1-2; D is unresolved. In germline, CDR1 is SGHRS, CDR2 YFSETQ. The CDR3 loop spans 15 amino acids. The V end lost 0 bases, the J end lost 2 bases, and 11 bases lay between the germline ends. CDR3 sequence reads: CASSLGPTGNYGYTF. The CDR3 DNA follows: TGCGCCAGCAGCTTGGGGCCGACTGGGAACTATGGCTACACCTTC.

The V and J genes are TRBV27 and TRBJ1-4, with D unclear. CDR1 MNHEY and CDR2 SMNVEV come from the germline V gene (reference sequence). The CDR3 is 14 amino acids. V was shortened by 4 bases and J by 1 base, with 7 bases between the two germline ends. Here the CDR3 DNA reads TGTGCCAGCAGTTCCAGTCTAACTAATGAAAAACTGTTTTTT. Its protein is CASSSSLTNEKLFF.

In this sample, this clone turned up a few times. The V call is TRBV19, the J call TRBJ2-7; 13 bases are shared with TRBD2. The length of the CDR3 is 16 residues. From germline, CDR1 is LNHDA and CDR2 SQIVND (reference sequence). J gave up 3 bases and V 4 bases, and 6 bases lay outside the gene matches. Here the CDR3 DNA reads TGTGCCAGTAGTAAGCCCGGGACTAGCGGGATCTACGAGCAGTACTTC. This translates into CASSKPGTSGIYEQYF.

This clone was seen just once. The chain employs TRBV27 and TRBJ2-1, with D perhaps matching TRBD1 (6 bases). Germline V gene lookup returns CDR1 MNHEY and CDR2 SMNVEV (reference sequence). The CDR3 loop spans 13 amino acids. Trimming removed 3 bases at V and 6 bases at J, with 9 bases between. The CDR3 is CASSFQGGNEQFF. CDR3 sequence (DNA): TGTGCCAGCAGTTTTCAAGGGGGCAATGAGCAGTTCTTC.

This clone was seen just once. The rearrangement uses TRBV3-1 (or the pseudogene TRBV3-2) and TRBJ1-6, with 7 bases that match TRBD1. The CDR3 has 15 residues. Looked up from germline, CDR1 is LGHDT and CDR2 is YNNKEL (reference sequence). With 5 bases clipped from V and 9 bases from J, the junction kept 10 bases outside the gene matches. The CDR3 sequence: CASSTGQAPGSPLHF. As DNA, the CDR3 is TGTGCCAGCAGCACTGGACAGGCGCCTGGTTCACCCCTCCACTTT.

This sequence joins TRBV20-1 and TRBJ1-2; TRBD1 matches 9 bases. The J segment lost 5 bases and the V segment lost 3 bases, leaving 4 bases of the junction unmatched. The CDR3 has 13 residues. Germline V gene data show CDR1 as DFQATT and CDR2 as SNEGSKA (reference sequence). CDR3 in amino acids: CSASPGTGYGYTF. DNA for the CDR3: TGCAGTGCTAGTCCCGGGACAGGGTATGGCTACACCTTC.

This clone has a handful of counts. V and J are TRBV6-5 and TRBJ1-5; 9 nucleotides line up with TRBD1. The CDR3 spans 15 residues. The trim removed 9 bases at V and 1 base at J, leaving 7 bases unmatched. Germline V gene sequence: CDR1 MNHEY, CDR2 SVGAGI. Here the CDR3 DNA reads TGTGCCAGTATGGTAGACAGGGGGAGCAATCAGCCCCAGCATTTT. Translated: CASMVDRGSNQPQHF.

The chain has TRBV3-1 (or the pseudogene TRBV3-2) and TRBJ2-1, with 10 bases fitting TRBD1. J lost 12 bases, V lost 0 bases, and 2 bases had no gene match. The CDR3 is 13 residues long. Germline V CDR1 and CDR2: LGHDT, YNNKEL (reference sequence). The CDR3 DNA reads TGTGCCAGCAGCCAAGAGGGACAGGGGTCGCAGTTCTTC. It translates to CASSQEGQGSQFF.

The chain combines TRBV9 with TRBJ1-2; TRBD1 aligns across 9 bases. Trimming at V came to 3 bases and at J to 8 bases, leaving 2 bases not matched to a gene. This CDR3 is 12 amino acids long. Per germline, CDR1 SGDLS and CDR2 YYNGEE. The CDR3 DNA is TGTGCCAGCAGCGGGACAGGGGAAGGCTACACCTTC. Its protein is CASSGTGEGYTF.

The J gene is TRBJ2-1, the V gene TRBV27, with D tentatively TRBD2 (6 bases). This CDR3 region has 16 residues. CDR1 and CDR2 from the germline V gene are MNHEY and SMNVEV (reference sequence). V lost 5 bases to trimming and J lost 3 bases, with 17 bases between them. CDR3 in amino acids: CASSPYLGGIYNEQFF. The CDR3 coding sequence is TGTGCCAGCAGTCCATACCTTGGGGGGATCTACAATGAGCAGTTCTTC.

The chain combines TRBV5-8 with TRBJ2-7; TRBD2 matches at 8 bases. Germline lookup yields CDR1 SGHTS and CDR2 YDEGEE. Germline trimming cut 7 bases from V and 2 bases from J; bases unmatched to any gene: 5. The CDR3 spans 13 residues. This CDR3 reads CASEELAAYEQYF. The CDR3 coding sequence is TGTGCCAGCGAGGAACTAGCGGCCTACGAGCAGTACTTC.

Comment on this clone: The sample carries other DNA sequences with the same CDR3. The J gene is TRBJ2-1, the V gene TRBV4-1; a weak D match, TRBD1 (6 bases). V lost 1 base and J 7 bases, leaving 11 bases between the germline ends. The CDR3 spans 14 residues. Germline assignment: CDR1 MGHRA and CDR2 YSYEKL. Here the CDR3 DNA reads TGCGCCAGCAGCCAAGTCGGGCAGGGGAATGAGCAGTTCTTC. As protein: CASSQVGQGNEQFF.